This T cell receptor beta chain appears in the sequencing data of a study of CD8 T cells in ankylosing spondylitis. Quantitative 5'-RACE with molecular barcodes produced the TCR beta libraries. TCRdb used MiXCR to reprocess the 5' RACE reads, holding one entry per CDR3 protein. Here the sample spans under 300,000 distinct CDR3 sequences, around 10% being singletons. Concerning this clonotype: The antigen is undetermined.

This CDR3 is built from 12 residues. The V end lost 4 bases, the J end lost 7 bases, and 11 bases lay between the germline ends. Germline V gene lookup returns CDR1 SGHTA and CDR2 FQGNSA. Whole-study findings and limits: Researchers report that disease-linked clones proved CD8+ and relatively rare in peripheral blood. Reported data indicate significant enrichment of disease-linked clones within matched ankylosing spondylitis synovial fluid.

The sequence was collected from a male donor with ankylosing spondylitis or in good health (not recorded which). Sequenced material: blood, either unsorted or a sorted T cell fraction (not recorded which). The V gene is TRBV7-2, the J gene TRBJ2-7; D gene uncertain. The DNA for the CDR3 is TGTGCCAGCAGCTACGCCCCGAGGGAGCAGTACTTC. Its translation is CASSYAPREQYF.